One sample yielded the 21 T cell receptor beta chains listed below, sequenced in a study of long-term antiretroviral therapy in people with HIV (dated by TCRdb to the early 2020s). The immunoSEQ hsTCRB v3.0 assay was used at survey level resolution to sequence the TRB variable region. TCRdb obtained this table from immuneACCESS and retained in-frame rearrangements with V and J assigned. These tables miss some clones; where compared with another copy, unresolved V genes account for less than half of the shortfall, and the remainder is unexplained. Here the sample has about 16,000 clones; approximately 71% occur a single time. The ten largest clones capture 14% of the sample. Source: unsorted PBMCs, taken 1.5 years before starting antiretroviral therapy. Receptors originate from a woman aged 45-65 years with HIV.

This chain joins TRBV7-3 and TRBJ1-1; D may be TRBD1 (5 bases). The V end lost 4 bases, the J end lost 1 base, and 16 bases lay between the germline ends. CDR1 and CDR2 from the germline V gene are SGHTA and FQGTGA. The CDR3 is made up of 16 amino acids. CDR3 nucleotides: TGTGCCAGCAGCTCCGGGGCTCGATTGGGGAACACTGAAGCTTTCTTT. This translates into CASSSGARLGNTEAFF.

The chain joins TRBV6-1 to TRBJ1-4; D remains ambiguous. This CDR3 is 16 amino acids long. Trimming cost V 1 base and J 7 bases, with 16 bases left between them. Germline V lookup: CDR1 MNHNS, CDR2 SASEGT. The CDR3 is CASSEGGQGNTEKLFF. The CDR3 DNA is TGTGCCAGCAGTGAAGGAGGCCAAGGGAATACTGAAAAACTGTTTTTT.

This clone was observed a few times. The chain carries TRBV19 and TRBJ2-7; TRBD2 agrees at 7 bases. The germline gives CDR1 LNHDA, CDR2 SQIVND (reference sequence). The CDR3 spans 13 residues. Trimming at V came to 5 bases and at J to 7 bases, leaving 8 bases not matched to a gene. Here the CDR3 reads CASSVLLGGEQYV. The CDR3 DNA reads TGTGCCAGTAGTGTCCTGCTGGGGGGGGAGCAGTACGTC.

This chain joins TRBV11-2 and TRBJ2-7; no definite D call. The CDR3 spans 14 residues. Trimming removed 1 base at V and 2 bases at J, with 9 bases between. The germline gives CDR1 SGHAT, CDR2 FQNNGV. CDR3 sequence (DNA): TGTGCCAGCAGCTTAGCCGGCTACACCTACGAGCAGTACTTC. Its translation is CASSLAGYTYEQYF.

The V and J genes are TRBV5-5 and TRBJ1-4, with 8 bases that match TRBD1. Germline loops: CDR1 SGHKS, CDR2 YYEKEE (reference sequence). The length of the CDR3 is 16 residues. J was trimmed by 7 bases and V by 0 bases; bases with no gene match: 8. This CDR3 is CASSLGQGAVAEKLFF. The CDR3 region has the DNA TGTGCCAGCAGCTTGGGTCAGGGGGCTGTAGCTGAAAAACTGTTTTTT.

The CDR3 region has the DNA TGTGCTAGTGGTTTGCAAGACAAGAGGGGCTACACCTTC. This gives the protein CASGLQDKRGYTF. The V gene is TRBV12-5, the J gene TRBJ1-2; D not certain. This CDR3 region has 13 residues. The germline gives CDR1 LGHNT, CDR2 FRNRAP. Trimming pared 2 bases from V and 8 bases from J, leaving 12 bases between.

The chain carries TRBV30 and TRBJ2-7; D possibly corresponds to TRBD2 (7 bases). CDR1 is GTSNPN, CDR2 SVGIG, per germline (reference sequence). This CDR3 spans 13 amino acids. V was cut by 2 bases and J by 10 bases, with 18 bases left in between. In nucleotides, the CDR3 is TGTGCCTGGAGTACACGAGGGGGGGCAGAACAGTACGTC. This gives the protein CAWSTRGGAEQYV.

V usage is TRBV4-2 and J usage is TRBJ2-7; the match to TRBD1 covers 12 bases. CDR3 length: 14 residues. Trimming removed 6 bases from V and 4 bases from J; junction bases left unmatched: 4. From germline, CDR1 is LGHNA and CDR2 YNFKEQ. The CDR3 DNA is TGTGCCAGCAGACCGGGACAGGGGGCGTACGAGCAGTACTTC. Translation gives CASRPGQGAYEQYF.

The rearrangement uses TRBV2 and TRBJ2-5; 11 bases are a match to TRBD2. Germline CDR1 is SNHLY and CDR2 is FYNNEI. Trimming removed 4 bases from V and 6 bases from J; junction bases left unmatched: 7. There are 15 residues in the CDR3. CDR3 in DNA: TGTGCCAGCAGTGCTTCGACTAGCGGGGTAAAGACCCAGTACTTC. It encodes CASSASTSGVKTQYF.

The chain carries TRBV5-4 and TRBJ2-5, with TRBD1 matching over 7 bases. Germline CDR1 is SGHNT and CDR2 is YYREEE (reference sequence). The junction had 4 bases not matched to a gene; V was cut back by 4 bases and J by 1 base. The CDR3 consists of 14 residues. The CDR3 loop is CASSLWDSQETQYF. The DNA of the CDR3 is TGTGCCAGCAGCCTCTGGGACAGCCAAGAGACCCAGTACTTC.

This chain's CDR3 is CASGENTGELFF. As DNA, the CDR3 is TGTGCCAGCGGAGAGAACACCGGGGAGCTGTTTTTT. This chain uses TRBV7-3 with TRBJ2-2; no reliable D call. V was pared by 8 bases and J by 1 base, with 5 bases between. Germline V lookup: CDR1 SGHTA, CDR2 FQGTGA. The CDR3 totals 12 residues. Using reference TRBV7-3 and TRBJ2-2 for the parts outside the CDR3, the full variable domain is GAGVSQTPSNKVTEKGKYVELRCDPISGHTALYWYRQSLGQGPEFLIYFQGTGAADDSGLPNDRFFAVRPEGSVSTLKIQRTERGDSAVYLCASGENTGELFFGEGSRLTVL.

This chain uses TRBV6-6 with TRBJ1-4; the match to TRBD1 covers 8 bases. Germline V lookup: CDR1 MNHNY, CDR2 SVGAGI (reference sequence). V lost 0 bases and J lost 3; bases outside the gene matches: 3. The CDR3 extends over 16 amino acids. CDR3 nucleotides: TGTGCCAGCAGTTACTCCGGGACAGGAGCTAATGAAAAACTGTTTTTT. Amino acid sequence: CASSYSGTGANEKLFF.

CDR3 sequence reads: CSVVGQGLYGYTF. CDR3 in DNA: TGCAGCGTTGTAGGACAGGGGCTCTATGGCTACACCTTC. This chain connects TRBV29-1 to TRBJ1-2; 9 bases map to TRBD1. This CDR3 spans 13 amino acids. The J segment lost 4 bases and the V segment lost 4 bases, leaving 4 bases of the junction unmatched. CDR1 SQVTM and CDR2 ANQGSEA come from the germline V gene.

The genes are TRBV7-8 and TRBJ2-3, with no clear D. The CDR3 is 15 amino acids. Germline V gene sequence: CDR1 SGHVS, CDR2 FQNEAQ. Trimming removed 5 bases at V and 0 bases at J, with 12 bases between. DNA of the CDR3: TGTGCCAGCAGCCCCCAGGCGGTAAGCACAGATACGCAGTATTTT. Translation gives CASSPQAVSTDTQYF.

The CDR3 DNA sequence: TGTGCCAGCAGCTTATTGAATGAATGGTTCGAGACCCAGTACTTC. Protein product: CASSLLNEWFETQYF. V usage is TRBV7-9 and J usage is TRBJ2-5; D remains ambiguous. The V gene's germline CDR1 is SEHNR and CDR2 FQNEAQ (reference sequence). V dropped 2 bases and J dropped 5 bases, with 15 bases sitting between them. The CDR3 is made up of 15 amino acids.

This chain connects TRBV19 to TRBJ2-1, with unresolved D. The V gene lost 2 bases and the J gene lost 7 bases, with 9 bases spanning the gap. Per the germline V gene, CDR1 is LNHDA and CDR2 is SQIVND (reference sequence). This CDR3 comprises 13 residues. The CDR3 sequence is CASSIIQRNEQFF. CDR3 DNA sequence: TGTGCCAGTAGTATAATACAACGTAATGAGCAGTTCTTC.

This clone was seen more than once but under ten times. J is TRBJ1-1 and V is TRBV29-1; a weak D match, TRBD1 (5 bases). The CDR3 runs to 13 residues. V was pared by 7 bases and J by 3 bases, with 15 bases between. Germline-derived CDR1 and CDR2 are SQVTM and ANQGSEA. This chain's CDR3 is CSGRKGADTEAFF. For the CDR3, the DNA is TGCAGCGGGAGGAAAGGGGCGGACACTGAAGCTTTCTTT. The full variable domain, in which reference TRBV29-1 and TRBJ1-1 provide the parts outside the CDR3, is SAVISQKPSRDICQRGTSLTIQCQVDSQVTMMFWYRQQPGQSLTLIATANQGSEATYESGFVIDKFPISRPNLTFSTLTVSNMSPEDSSIYLCSGRKGADTEAFFGQGTRLTVV.

There are a few counts of this clone. V gene TRBV5-1 combines with J gene TRBJ1-2; D gene uncertain. CDR1 is SGHRS, CDR2 YFSETQ, per germline. There are 14 residues in the CDR3. V lost 0 bases, J lost 5 bases, and 11 bases lay in between. The CDR3 DNA is TGCGCCAGCAGCTTGGCCGGCAGTTTGTATGGCTACACCTTC. Translating it yields CASSLAGSLYGYTF.

This clone was seen just once. The CDR3 spells CASRPCPQRGADTQYF. Here the CDR3 DNA reads TGTGCAAGTCGCCCATGCCCTCAGCGGGGGGCGGATACGCAGTATTTT. This rearrangement joins TRBV12-2 to TRBJ2-3; the tabulated D call, TRBD2, remains unverified against the DNA. TRBV12-2 is a known pseudogene. The CDR3 length is 16 residues.

This clone was seen a few times. The rearrangement joins TRBV2 to TRBJ1-2; D remains unclear. This CDR3 contains 12 residues. Trimming removed 6 bases from V and 1 base from J, with 6 bases in between. Germline V gene sequence: CDR1 SNHLY, CDR2 FYNNEI. The CDR3 nucleotides are TGTGCCAGCAGCCTTCGTAACTATGGCTACACCTTC. This codes for CASSLRNYGYTF. Using reference TRBV2 and TRBJ1-2 for the parts outside the CDR3, the full variable domain is EPEVTQTPSHQVTQMGQEVILRCVPISNHLYFYWYRQILGQKVEFLVSFYNNEISEKSEIFDDQFSVERPDGSNFTLKIRSTKLEDSAMYFCASSLRNYGYTFGSGTRLTVV.

The chain has TRBV9 and TRBJ1-2; 10 bases agree with TRBD1. Trimming took 4 bases from V and 2 from J; bases not matched to a gene: 5. Germline values: CDR1 SGDLS, CDR2 YYNGEE. The CDR3 extends over 15 amino acids. In DNA form, the CDR3 reads TGTGCCAGCAGCTCTCCGGGACAGGGGAACTATGGCTACACCTTC. It specifies CASSSPGQGNYGYTF.